This T cell receptor (beta chain) comes out of a study of OX40 agonist ivuxolimab in advanced cancers. The wider study: People who had prior anti-PD-1, anti-PD-L1 or anti-CTLA-4 therapy could take part, and roughly 40% had some.

TCRdb keeps only in-frame clones here, not all; method: immunoSEQ multiplex PCR. The sample includes over 60,000 clones, roughly 87% seen only once; the top ten take around 0.7%. J gave up 2 bases and V 0 bases, and 2 bases lay outside the gene matches. CDR1 is MGHRA, CDR2 YSYEKL, per germline. The CDR3 has 17 amino acids. V and J are TRBV4-1 and TRBJ2-1; the match to TRBD2 covers 12 bases. Sequencing was performed on CD4+ or CD8+ T cells sorted from blood, taken in a trial of the OX40 agonist ivuxolimab. The sequence was obtained from an adult with an advanced solid tumor such as melanoma, head and neck, liver or kidney cancer. The CDR3 nucleotides are TGCGCCAGCAGCCAAGAGCCTAGCGGGGGGGCCTACAATGAGCAGTTCTTC. As protein: CASSQEPSGGAYNEQFF.